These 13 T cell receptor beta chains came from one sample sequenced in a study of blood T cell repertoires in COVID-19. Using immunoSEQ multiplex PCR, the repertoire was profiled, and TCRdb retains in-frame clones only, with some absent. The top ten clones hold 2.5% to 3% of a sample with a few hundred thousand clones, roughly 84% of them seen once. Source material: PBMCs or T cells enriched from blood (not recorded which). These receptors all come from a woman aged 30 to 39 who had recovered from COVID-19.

The CDR3 is CASTSGYGYTF. In DNA, the CDR3 is TGTGCCAGCACCTCAGGCTATGGCTACACCTTC. The rearrangement links TRBV28 to TRBJ1-2; the D is unclear. The germline V gene has CDR1 MDHEN and CDR2 SYDVKM. The length of the CDR3 is 11 residues. V was clipped by 7 bases and J by 4 bases, with 7 bases between them.

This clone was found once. For the CDR3, the DNA is TGCGCCAGCAGCCATAGCATCTCCACGACGGAAAATAGCAATCAGCCCCAGCATTTT. Its protein is CASSHSISTTENSNQPQHF. The V gene is TRBV4-1, the J gene TRBJ1-5; D uncertain. This CDR3 is 19 amino acids long. Trimming removed 3 bases at V and 0 bases at J, with 21 bases between. The germline V gene encodes CDR1 MGHRA and CDR2 YSYEKL.

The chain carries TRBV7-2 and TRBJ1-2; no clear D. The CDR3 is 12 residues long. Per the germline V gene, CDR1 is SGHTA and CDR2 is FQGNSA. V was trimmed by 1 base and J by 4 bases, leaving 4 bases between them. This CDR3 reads CASSLDGYGYTF. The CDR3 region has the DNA TGTGCCAGCAGCTTAGACGGCTATGGCTACACCTTC.

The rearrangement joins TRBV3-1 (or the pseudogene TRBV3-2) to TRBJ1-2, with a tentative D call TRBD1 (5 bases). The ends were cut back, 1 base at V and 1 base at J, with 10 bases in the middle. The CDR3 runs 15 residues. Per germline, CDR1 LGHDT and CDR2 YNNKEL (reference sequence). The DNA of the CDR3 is TGTGCCAGCAGCCAAGGGGGCTTGGGTAACTATGGCTACACCTTC. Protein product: CASSQGGLGNYGYTF.

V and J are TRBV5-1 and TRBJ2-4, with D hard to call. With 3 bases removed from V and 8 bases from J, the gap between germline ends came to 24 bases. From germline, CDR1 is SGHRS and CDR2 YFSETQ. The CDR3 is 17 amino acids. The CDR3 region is CASSSNPVNTRYHIQYF. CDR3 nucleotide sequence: TGCGCCAGCAGCTCGAACCCCGTCAATACCAGGTACCACATTCAGTACTTC.

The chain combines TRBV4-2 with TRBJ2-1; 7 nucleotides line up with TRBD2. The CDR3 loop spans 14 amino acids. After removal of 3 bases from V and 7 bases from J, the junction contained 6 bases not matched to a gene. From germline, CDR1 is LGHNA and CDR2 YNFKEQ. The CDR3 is CASSHPGTTNEQFF. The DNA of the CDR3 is TGTGCCAGCAGCCACCCCGGGACTACAAATGAGCAGTTCTTC.

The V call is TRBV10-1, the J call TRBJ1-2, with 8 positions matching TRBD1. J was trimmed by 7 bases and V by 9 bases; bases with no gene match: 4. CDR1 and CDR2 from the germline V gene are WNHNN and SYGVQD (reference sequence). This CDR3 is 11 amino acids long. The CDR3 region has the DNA TGCGCCAGTTACAGGGGGACTGGCTACACCTTC. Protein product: CASYRGTGYTF.

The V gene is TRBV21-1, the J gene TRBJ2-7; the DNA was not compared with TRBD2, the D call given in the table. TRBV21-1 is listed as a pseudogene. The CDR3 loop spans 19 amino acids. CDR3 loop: CASSARGTSGRNHSYEQYF. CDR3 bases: TGTGCCAGCAGCGCACGAGGGACTAGCGGGAGGAACCACTCCTACGAGCAGTACTTC.

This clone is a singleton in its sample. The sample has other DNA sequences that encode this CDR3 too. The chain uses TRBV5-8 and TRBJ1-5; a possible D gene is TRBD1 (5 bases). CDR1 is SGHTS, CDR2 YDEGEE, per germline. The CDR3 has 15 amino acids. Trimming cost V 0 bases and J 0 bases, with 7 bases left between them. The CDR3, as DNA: TGTGCCAGCAGCTTGGGGGGCTATAGCAATCAGCCCCAGCATTTT. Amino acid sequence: CASSLGGYSNQPQHF.

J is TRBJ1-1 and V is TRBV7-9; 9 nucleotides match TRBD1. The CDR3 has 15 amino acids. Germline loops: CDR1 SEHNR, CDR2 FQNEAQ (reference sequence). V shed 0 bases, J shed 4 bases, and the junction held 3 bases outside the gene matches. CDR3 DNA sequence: TGTGCCAGCAGCTTAGCACAGGGGGCAGGCACTGAAGCTTTCTTT. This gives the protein CASSLAQGAGTEAFF.

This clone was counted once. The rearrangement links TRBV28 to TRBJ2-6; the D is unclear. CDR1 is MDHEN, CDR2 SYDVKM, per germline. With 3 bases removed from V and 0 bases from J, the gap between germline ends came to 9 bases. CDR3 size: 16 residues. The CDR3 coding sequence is TGTGCCAGCAGTTTTTACCGGGTCTCTGGGGCCAACGTCCTGACTTTC. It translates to CASSFYRVSGANVLTF.

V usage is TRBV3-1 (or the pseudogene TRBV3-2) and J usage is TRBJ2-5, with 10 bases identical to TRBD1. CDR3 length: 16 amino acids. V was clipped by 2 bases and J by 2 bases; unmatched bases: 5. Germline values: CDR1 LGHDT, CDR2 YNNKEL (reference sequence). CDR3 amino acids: CASSQRDRGTQETQYF. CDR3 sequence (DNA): TGTGCCAGCAGCCAAAGGGACAGGGGAACACAAGAGACCCAGTACTTC.

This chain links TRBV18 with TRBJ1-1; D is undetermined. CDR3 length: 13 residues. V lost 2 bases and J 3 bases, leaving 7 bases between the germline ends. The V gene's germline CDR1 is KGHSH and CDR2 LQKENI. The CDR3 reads CASSPGSDTEAFF. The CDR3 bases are TGTGCCAGCTCACCAGGGAGCGACACTGAAGCTTTCTTT.